These 27 T cell receptor beta chains originate from one sample sequenced in a study of siplizumab effects on memory and regulatory T cells. Clones were read by immunoSEQ multiplex PCR, and TCRdb kept only the in-frame ones, dropping some. The sample yields tens of thousands of clones, about 92% seen once. The material sequenced was CD8+ T cells sorted from blood. Receptor source: a human donor in good health.

This clone turned up a few times. The chain carries TRBV28 and TRBJ2-7; D gene unclear. Germline V CDR1 and CDR2: MDHEN, SYDVKM. V was clipped by 3 bases and J by 7 bases, with 7 bases between them. This CDR3 region has 11 residues. Here the CDR3 DNA reads TGTGCCAGCAGTTTCTTTGGTGAGCAGTACTTC. It codes for CASSFFGEQYF.

This chain links TRBV7-3 with TRBJ1-5; no clear D gene. Trimming stripped 3 bases from V and 4 bases from J, with 16 bases between. Germline V lookup: CDR1 SGHTA, CDR2 FQGTGA. The CDR3 loop spans 16 amino acids. The CDR3 loop reads CASSFFRQIGNQPQHF. In nucleotides, the CDR3 is TGTGCCAGCAGCTTTTTCCGGCAGATTGGAAATCAGCCCCAGCATTTT.

The chain has TRBV19 and TRBJ2-7; TRBD1 matches at 7 bases. CDR1 and CDR2 from the germline V gene are LNHDA and SQIVND (reference sequence). The CDR3 extends over 14 amino acids. V trimming: 2 bases; J trimming: 2 bases; junction bases outside the gene matches: 3. In nucleotides, the CDR3 is TGTGCCAGTAGTATACACAGGGGCGCCTACGAGCAGTACTTC. Protein product: CASSIHRGAYEQYF.

The rearrangement links TRBV5-8 to TRBJ2-7; D unclear. Deletions cut 5 bases from V and 4 bases from J, with 13 bases between. This CDR3 comprises 13 residues. Germline V lookup: CDR1 SGHTS, CDR2 YDEGEE. The CDR3: CASSNRYPYEQYF. The CDR3 nucleotides are TGTGCCAGCAGTAACAGATACCCTTACGAGCAGTACTTC.

The genes are TRBV7-6 and TRBJ2-4, with D unclear. Germline V CDR1 and CDR2: SGHVS, FNYEAQ. This CDR3 contains 16 residues. The V gene lost 1 base and the J gene lost 0 bases, with 10 bases spanning the gap. CDR3 loop: CASSLGADIAKNIQYF. Here the CDR3 DNA reads TGTGCCAGCAGCTTAGGTGCAGACATAGCCAAAAACATTCAGTACTTC.

The chain joins TRBV5-5 to TRBJ2-1, with TRBD2 identical over 11 bases. The CDR3 has 15 amino acids. V was pared by 4 bases and J by 7 bases, with 7 bases of the junction left unmatched. In germline, CDR1 is SGHKS, CDR2 YYEKEE (reference sequence). The CDR3, as DNA: TGTGCCAGCAGCACCGGGACTAGCGGAGGGAATGAGCAGTTCTTC. Translating it yields CASSTGTSGGNEQFF.

The CDR3 coding sequence is TGCAGCGTTGTGCTACCCTCCTACGAGCAGTACTTC. It encodes CSVVLPSYEQYF. J is TRBJ2-7 and V is TRBV29-1; the D is unclear. The germline V gene encodes CDR1 SQVTM and CDR2 ANQGSEA. V lost 4 bases and J 0 bases, leaving 7 bases between the germline ends. This CDR3 is 12 amino acids long.

The rearrangement joins TRBV7-9 to TRBJ1-1; weak D call: TRBD1 (6 bases). Germline V lookup: CDR1 SEHNR, CDR2 FQNEAQ (reference sequence). The CDR3 contains 12 residues. V lost 5 bases and J 7 bases, leaving 11 bases between the germline ends. The CDR3 bases are TGTGCCAGCAGCGCGGACAGAATTGAAGCTTTCTTT. Protein: CASSADRIEAFF.

The chain links TRBV7-6 to TRBJ2-5, with D hard to call. Germline loops: CDR1 SGHVS, CDR2 FNYEAQ. The CDR3 spans 12 residues. Deletions cut 1 base from V and 3 bases from J, with 3 bases between. The CDR3 sequence: CASSLGEETQYF. The CDR3, as DNA: TGTGCCAGCAGCTTAGGGGAAGAGACCCAGTACTTC.

This chain joins TRBV5-1 and TRBJ2-1; 10 nucleotides align to TRBD2. The CDR3 loop spans 16 amino acids. Germline CDR1 SGHRS, CDR2 YFSETQ. V shed 4 bases, J shed 5 bases, and the junction held 9 bases outside the gene matches. For the CDR3, the DNA is TGCGCCAGCAGCCTGTCTACTAGCGGGACCAACAATGAGCAGTTCTTC. Residues: CASSLSTSGTNNEQFF.

This chain joins TRBV5-1 and TRBJ2-7; D might be TRBD1 or TRBD2, each matching 5 bases. CDR3 length: 15 residues. Trimming removed 0 bases at V and 2 bases at J, with 12 bases between. Germline CDR1 is SGHRS and CDR2 is YFSETQ. Written as DNA, the CDR3 is TGCGCCAGCAGCTTGGAGGGACGGATCCCCTACGAGCAGTACTTC. Its translation is CASSLEGRIPYEQYF.

Points on this clone: The same CDR3 arises from other DNA sequences in this sample as well. This chain uses TRBV6-4 with TRBJ2-3, with 12 bases identical to TRBD2. Losses at the gene ends were 6 bases for V and 3 bases for J; bases not matched to a gene: 1. Germline V CDR1 and CDR2: MRHNA, SNTAGT. The CDR3 extends over 14 amino acids. The CDR3, as DNA: TGTGCCAGCAGCGGGACTAGCGGGACAGATACGCAGTATTTT. Amino acid sequence: CASSGTSGTDTQYF.

This chain uses TRBV15 with TRBJ2-5, with TRBD1 matching over 10 bases. The CDR3 is 16 amino acids. Germline V gene data show CDR1 as LNHNV and CDR2 as YYDKDF (reference sequence). V was clipped by 4 bases and J by 5 bases; unmatched bases: 10. CDR3 in DNA: TGTGCCACCAGCACCCACGGGACAGGGGCCGGGGAGACCCAGTACTTC. Its protein product is CATSTHGTGAGETQYF.

The chain combines TRBV30 with TRBJ2-1; 12 nucleotides agree with TRBD1. The V and J ends lost 4 bases and 7 bases, in that order; junction bases with no gene match: 8. This CDR3 region has 15 residues. Germline V gene data show CDR1 as GTSNPN and CDR2 as SVGIG (reference sequence). This chain's CDR3 is CAWTAGQGAINEQFF. CDR3 coding DNA: TGTGCCTGGACGGCGGGACAGGGGGCAATAAATGAGCAGTTCTTC.

This clone was counted only a few times. The gene calls are TRBV14 and TRBJ1-1; D perhaps matches TRBD1 (5 bases). CDR3 length equals 11 residues. V lost 5 bases, J lost 11 bases, and 12 bases lay in between. Germline loops: CDR1 SGHDN, CDR2 FVKESK. The chain's CDR3 is CASSVGRVAFF. The CDR3 DNA sequence: TGTGCCAGCAGCGTCGGCAGGGTGGCTTTCTTT.

The chain has TRBV15 and TRBJ1-1; D is ambiguous. V lost 1 base to trimming and J lost 10 bases, with 13 bases between them. This CDR3 contains 13 residues. Germline CDR1 reads LNHNV; CDR2 reads YYDKDF (reference sequence). DNA for the CDR3: TGTGCCACCAGCAGAGCCGTAGGGAGCGGAGCTTTCTTT. It encodes CATSRAVGSGAFF. The full variable domain, with the rest looked up from reference TRBV15 and TRBJ1-1, is DAMVIQNPRYQVTQFGKPVTLSCSQTLNHNVMYWYQQKSSQAPKLLFHYYDKDFNNEADTPDNFQSRRPNTSFCFLDIRSPGLGDTAMYLCATSRAVGSGAFFGQGTRLTVV.

The chain links TRBV10-2 to TRBJ1-1, with D hard to call. Germline CDR1 and CDR2: WSHSY and SAAADI. The V end lost 4 bases, the J end lost 2 bases, and 8 bases lay between the germline ends. The CDR3 spans 13 residues. The CDR3 is CASSGSPNTEAFF. CDR3 nucleotides: TGCGCCAGCAGTGGCAGCCCCAACACTGAAGCTTTCTTT.

The gene calls are TRBV2 and TRBJ2-5; D may be TRBD2 (5 bases). The CDR3 loop spans 14 amino acids. V was shortened by 2 bases and J by 0 bases, with 7 bases between the two germline ends. Germline assignment: CDR1 SNHLY and CDR2 FYNNEI. CDR3 residues: CASSETRDQETQYF. The CDR3, as DNA: TGTGCCAGCAGTGAAACGAGGGACCAAGAGACCCAGTACTTC.

The CDR3 coding sequence is TGTGCCAGCAGTTATCGTGAAGGCCCCTACGAGCAGTACTTC. It codes for CASSYREGPYEQYF. V and J are TRBV6-5 and TRBJ2-7, with D hard to call. Trimming left V 3 bases short and J 2 bases short, with 11 bases between. The germline CDR1 and CDR2 sequences are MNHEY and SVGAGI. There are 14 residues in the CDR3.

The chain combines TRBV18 with TRBJ1-2; D possibly corresponds to TRBD1 (5 bases). Germline V gene sequence: CDR1 KGHSH, CDR2 LQKENI. The CDR3 totals 15 residues. V was shortened by 2 bases and J by 7 bases, with 17 bases between the two germline ends. The CDR3 sequence: CASSPAGRGPLGYTF. The CDR3 bases are TGTGCCAGCTCACCAGCCGGGAGGGGCCCTCTTGGCTACACCTTC.

The sample holds a few counts of this clone. J is TRBJ2-1 and V is TRBV25-1, with 7 bases aligning to TRBD2. This CDR3 is 14 amino acids long. Germline CDR1 reads MGHDK; CDR2 reads SYGVNS. Trimming cost V 3 bases and J 8 bases; bases outside gene matches: 7. This CDR3 is CASSDPGGKDEQFF. Written as DNA, the CDR3 is TGTGCCAGCAGTGACCCGGGAGGAAAGGATGAGCAGTTCTTC. The full variable domain, rest sourced from reference TRBV25-1 and TRBJ2-1, is EADIYQTPRYLVIGTGKKITLECSQTMGHDKMYWYQQDPGMELHLIHYSYGVNSTEKGDLSSESTVSRIRTEHFPLTLESARPSHTSQYLCASSDPGGKDEQFFGPGTRLTVL.

This clone was picked up one time. The chain combines TRBV7-9 with TRBJ2-2, with TRBD2 matching 8 bases. This CDR3 contains 17 residues. Germline V CDR1 and CDR2: SEHNR, FQNEAQ (reference sequence). V shed 3 bases, J shed 1 base, and the junction held 7 bases outside the gene matches. CDR3 DNA sequence: TGTGCCAGCAGCTTGGTGTACCGGGAGGGGAACACCGGGGAGCTGTTTTTT. Translating gives CASSLVYREGNTGELFF.

As to this clone: The limits of the CDR3 on the DNA are not certain, so only TCRdb's listed CDR3 is given. The V gene is TRBV21-1, the J gene TRBJ1-2; the table names TRBD1, a call not compared with the DNA. TRBV21-1 corresponds to a pseudogene. A total of 16 residues make up the CDR3, ends included. The CDR3 region is CASSKWGQGTNYGYTF.

This sequence joins TRBV7-9 and TRBJ1-5; no firm D call. Trimming cost V 1 base and J 4 bases, with 8 bases left between them. The CDR3 has 14 residues. CDR1 SEHNR and CDR2 FQNEAQ come from the germline V gene (reference sequence). CDR3 coding DNA: TGTGCCAGCAGCTTAGATGCGGGTAATCAGCCCCAGCATTTT. It yields the protein CASSLDAGNQPQHF.

The V gene is TRBV5-1, the J gene TRBJ1-4; maybe TRBD1 (6 bases). Trimming removed 0 bases from V and 7 bases from J, with 13 bases in between. CDR3 length: 15 residues. From germline, CDR1 is SGHRS and CDR2 YFSETQ. CDR3 protein: CASSLEPGAGEKLFF. The CDR3 DNA is TGCGCCAGCAGCTTGGAGCCGGGGGCAGGTGAAAAACTGTTTTTT.

The rearrangement uses TRBV27 and TRBJ2-1, with 7 bases fitting TRBD1. In germline, CDR1 is MNHEY, CDR2 SMNVEV (reference sequence). CDR3 length: 14 amino acids. V lost 5 bases, J lost 4 bases, and 5 bases stayed unmatched. CDR3 nucleotide sequence: TGTGCCAGCAGTCCGACAGGGAGTTACAATGAGCAGTTCTTC. It translates to CASSPTGSYNEQFF.

This rearrangement joins TRBV4-3 to TRBJ2-7; 9 nucleotides agree with TRBD1. In germline, CDR1 is LGHNA, CDR2 YSLEER. The CDR3 has 14 residues. V dropped 4 bases and J dropped 3; count of bases not matched to a gene: 4. The chain's CDR3 is CASSPSGQGYEQYF. CDR3 nucleotides: TGCGCCAGCAGCCCCTCGGGACAGGGCTACGAGCAGTACTTC.